This T cell receptor (beta chain) was sequenced in a study of technical replicates of blood from several donors. CDR1 SNHLY and CDR2 FYNNEI come from the germline V gene. Unmatched junction bases numbered 14, after V lost 2 bases and J lost 6 bases. CDR3 length equals 17 residues. Assay used: immunoSEQ multiplex PCR; TCRdb lists only in-frame clones, some missing. The sample shows 80,000 or so clones, nearly 99% of them seen only once. The sequenced material came from T cells isolated from PBMCs. The sequence came from a human donor in good health. The chain carries TRBV2 and TRBJ1-2; 8 bases line up with TRBD1. In nucleotides, the CDR3 is TGTGCCAGCAGTGAAATTTCGACAGGGGATTTGTTTGATGGCTACACCTTC. The encoded protein is CASSEISTGDLFDGYTF.